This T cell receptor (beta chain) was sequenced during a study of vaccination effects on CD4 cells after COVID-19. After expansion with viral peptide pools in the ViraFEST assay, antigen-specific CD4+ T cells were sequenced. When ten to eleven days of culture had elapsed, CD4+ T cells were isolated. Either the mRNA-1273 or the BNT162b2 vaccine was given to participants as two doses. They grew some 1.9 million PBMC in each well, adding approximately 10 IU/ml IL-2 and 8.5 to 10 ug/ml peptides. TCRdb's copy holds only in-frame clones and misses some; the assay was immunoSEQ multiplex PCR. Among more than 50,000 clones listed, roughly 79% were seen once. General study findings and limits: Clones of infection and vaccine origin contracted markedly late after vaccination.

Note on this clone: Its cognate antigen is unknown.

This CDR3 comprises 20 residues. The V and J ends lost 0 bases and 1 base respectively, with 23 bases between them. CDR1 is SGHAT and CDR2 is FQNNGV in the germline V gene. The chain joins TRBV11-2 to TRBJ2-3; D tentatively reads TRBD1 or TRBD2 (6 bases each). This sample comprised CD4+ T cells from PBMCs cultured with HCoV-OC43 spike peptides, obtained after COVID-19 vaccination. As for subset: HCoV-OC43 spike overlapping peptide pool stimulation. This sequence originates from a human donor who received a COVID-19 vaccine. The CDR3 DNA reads TGTGCCAGCAGCTTAGATCGATTGGGTGTTGGGGGGCTTGGCACAGATACGCAGTATTTT. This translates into CASSLDRLGVGGLGTDTQYF.